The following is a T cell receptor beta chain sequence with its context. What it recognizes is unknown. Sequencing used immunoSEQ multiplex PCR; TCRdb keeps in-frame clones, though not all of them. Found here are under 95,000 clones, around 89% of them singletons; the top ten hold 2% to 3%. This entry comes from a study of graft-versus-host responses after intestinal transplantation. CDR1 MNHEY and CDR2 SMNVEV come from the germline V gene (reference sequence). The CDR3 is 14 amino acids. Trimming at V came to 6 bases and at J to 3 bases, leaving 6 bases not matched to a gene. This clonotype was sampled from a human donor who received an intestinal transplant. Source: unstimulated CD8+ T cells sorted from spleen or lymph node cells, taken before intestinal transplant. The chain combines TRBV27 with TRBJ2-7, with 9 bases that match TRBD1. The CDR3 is CASSGTGRGYEQYF. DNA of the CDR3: TGTGCCAGCAGCGGGACAGGGAGAGGCTACGAGCAGTACTTC.